This is a list of T cell receptor beta chains from one sample in a study of technical replicates of blood from a few donors. Here immunoSEQ multiplex PCR was the method, and the copy in TCRdb shows in-frame clones only, minus some. The data contain tens of thousands of clones, approximately 86% of them singletons. Sequenced sample: PBMCs. Receptors originate from a human donor in good health. Some clones in this sample may be carry-over from other donors' samples. Both conserved end residues are part of each CDR3. The D gene is left open where the match is weak. Not all rows give a size; the values are once, few, many and, for expanded clones, a class.

CDR3 protein: CASSARDSTYEQYF
CDR3 DNA: TGTGCCAGCAGTGCGAGGGACAGTACCTACGAGCAGTACTTC
clone size: .
CDR3 length: 14
J gene: TRBJ2-7
D gene: TRBD1
V gene: TRBV27

CDR3 protein: CASSFSGGGGNQPQHF
CDR3 DNA: TGTGCCAGCAGCTTTTCAGGGGGCGGTGGCAATCAGCCCCAGCATTTT
clone size: .
CDR3 length: 16
J gene: TRBJ1-5
D gene: TRBD1
V gene: TRBV5-6

CDR3 protein: CASREQGAQGTDTQYF
CDR3 DNA: TGTGCCAGCAGGGAACAGGGGGCGCAGGGCACAGATACGCAGTATTTT
clone size: .
CDR3 length: 16
J gene: TRBJ2-3
D gene: TRBD1
V gene: TRBV6-6

CDR3 protein: CATRTTGTYNSPLHF
CDR3 DNA: TGTGCCACCAGGACAACAGGGACCTATAATTCACCCCTCCACTTT
clone size: .
CDR3 length: 15
J gene: TRBJ1-6
D gene: .
V gene: TRBV19

CDR3 protein: CASSQEGLAEQFF
CDR3 DNA: TGTGCCAGCAGCCAAGAAGGACTAGCTGAGCAGTTCTTC
clone size: once
CDR3 length: 13
J gene: TRBJ2-1
D gene: TRBD2
V gene: TRBV4-2

CDR3 protein: CASLLQGQYNSPLHF
CDR3 DNA: TGTGCCAGCCTACTCCAGGGACAATATAATTCACCCCTCCACTTT
clone size: .
CDR3 length: 15
J gene: TRBJ1-6
D gene: .
V gene: TRBV18

CDR3 protein: CASSQQPSGRYEQYF
CDR3 DNA: TGTGCCAGCAGCCAACAACCTAGCGGGAGGTACGAGCAGTACTTC
clone size: few
CDR3 length: 15
J gene: TRBJ2-7
D gene: TRBD2
V gene: TRBV7-2

CDR3 protein: CASSLGGGRTEAFF
CDR3 DNA: TGCGCCAGCAGCCTCGGGGGGGGAAGGACTGAAGCTTTCTTT
clone size: .
CDR3 length: 14
J gene: TRBJ1-1
D gene: .
V gene: TRBV5-1

CDR3 protein: CASSLSSDRGLSGNTIYF
CDR3 DNA: TGTGCCAGCAGCCTCTCCTCGGACAGGGGATTATCTGGAAACACCATATATTTT
clone size: once
CDR3 length: 18
J gene: TRBJ1-3
D gene: TRBD1
V gene: TRBV7-9

CDR3 protein: CASSRDRDYEQYF
CDR3 DNA: TGTGCCAGCAGCAGGGACAGAGACTACGAGCAGTACTTC
clone size: many
CDR3 length: 13
J gene: TRBJ2-7
D gene: TRBD1
V gene: TRBV7-2

CDR3 protein: CASSLQDLSTGELFF
CDR3 DNA: TGCGCCAGCAGCCTGCAGGACTTATCTACCGGGGAGCTGTTTTTT
clone size: .
CDR3 length: 15
J gene: TRBJ2-2
D gene: .
V gene: TRBV5-1

CDR3 protein: CASRLEGYNSPLHF
CDR3 DNA: TGTGCCAGCAGACTAGAGGGCTATAATTCACCCCTCCACTTT
clone size: .
CDR3 length: 14
J gene: TRBJ1-6
D gene: .
V gene: TRBV27

CDR3 protein: CASSLGQGGSGANVLTF
CDR3 DNA: TGTGCCAGCAGCTTGGGACAGGGAGGCTCTGGGGCCAACGTCCTGACTTTC
clone size: .
CDR3 length: 17
J gene: TRBJ2-6
D gene: TRBD1
V gene: TRBV7-2

CDR3 protein: CASSQQSSDNNEQFF
CDR3 DNA: TGTGCCAGCAGTCAACAGTCTAGCGACAACAATGAGCAGTTCTTC
clone size: .
CDR3 length: 15
J gene: TRBJ2-1
D gene: .
V gene: TRBV7-2

CDR3 protein: CASSGDRGGYTF
CDR3 DNA: TGTGCCAGCAGCGGGGACAGGGGTGGCTACACCTTC
clone size: few
CDR3 length: 12
J gene: TRBJ1-2
D gene: TRBD1
V gene: TRBV7-9

CDR3 protein: CATSRDAGGPSHTEAFF
CDR3 DNA: TGTGCCACCAGCAGAGATGCGGGAGGGCCCAGCCACACTGAAGCTTTCTTT
clone size: .
CDR3 length: 17
J gene: TRBJ1-1
D gene: .
V gene: TRBV15

CDR3 protein: CASSAGLAQYF
CDR3 DNA: TGTGCCAGCAGCGCCGGACTGGCGCAGTATTTT
clone size: .
CDR3 length: 11
J gene: TRBJ2-3
D gene: .
V gene: TRBV9

CDR3 protein: CAWSVLAGSSSYEQYF
CDR3 DNA: TGTGCCTGGAGTGTACTGGCGGGGTCAAGCTCCTACGAGCAGTACTTC
clone size: many
CDR3 length: 16
J gene: TRBJ2-7
D gene: .
V gene: TRBV30

CDR3 protein: CASSLAVAGGPYEQYF
CDR3 DNA: TGTGCCAGCAGCTTGGCGGTTGCAGGGGGCCCCTACGAGCAGTACTTC
clone size: once
CDR3 length: 16
J gene: TRBJ2-7
D gene: TRBD1
V gene: TRBV5-6

CDR3 protein: CASSLQGAGYEQYF
CDR3 DNA: TGTGCCAGCAGCTTGCAGGGGGCCGGGTACGAGCAGTACTTC
clone size: .
CDR3 length: 14
J gene: TRBJ2-7
D gene: TRBD1
V gene: TRBV7-2

CDR3 protein: CASSLAGGEQYF
CDR3 DNA: TGTGCCAGCAGCTTGGCCGGGGGCGAGCAGTACTTC
clone size: .
CDR3 length: 12
J gene: TRBJ2-7
D gene: .
V gene: TRBV5-6

CDR3 protein: CASGFSGGYTF
CDR3 DNA: TGTGCTAGTGGTTTTTCGGGTGGCTACACCTTC
clone size: once
CDR3 length: 11
J gene: TRBJ1-2
D gene: .
V gene: TRBV12-5

CDR3 protein: CASSGRRDQPQHF
CDR3 DNA: TGTGCCAGCTCAGGGAGGCGGGATCAGCCCCAGCATTTT
clone size: .
CDR3 length: 13
J gene: TRBJ1-5
D gene: .
V gene: TRBV2

CDR3 protein: CASSEQGSGETQYF
CDR3 DNA: TGCGCCAGCAGTGAGCAGGGGTCGGGGGAGACCCAGTACTTC
clone size: .
CDR3 length: 14
J gene: TRBJ2-5
D gene: .
V gene: TRBV10-1

CDR3 protein: CASRPLGGESYEQYF
CDR3 DNA: TGTGCCAGCAGACCCTTGGGAGGGGAATCCTACGAGCAGTACTTC
clone size: .
CDR3 length: 15
J gene: TRBJ2-7
D gene: TRBD2
V gene: TRBV2

CDR3 protein: CASSSGGDGTDTQYF
CDR3 DNA: TGTGCCAGCTCTTCGGGGGGGGACGGCACAGATACGCAGTATTTT
clone size: .
CDR3 length: 15
J gene: TRBJ2-3
D gene: TRBD2
V gene: TRBV18

CDR3 protein: CASSHSADRSTDTQYF
CDR3 DNA: TGTGCCAGCAGCCATTCCGCGGACAGGAGCACAGATACGCAGTATTTT
clone size: .
CDR3 length: 16
J gene: TRBJ2-3
D gene: TRBD1
V gene: TRBV4-2

CDR3 protein: CASSFSTSTDTQYF
CDR3 DNA: TGTGCCAGCAGCTTTTCTACTAGCACAGATACGCAGTATTTT
clone size: .
CDR3 length: 14
J gene: TRBJ2-3
D gene: .
V gene: TRBV7-3

CDR3 protein: CARDNNEQFF
CDR3 DNA: TGCGCCCGGGATAACAATGAGCAGTTCTTC
clone size: .
CDR3 length: 10
J gene: TRBJ2-1
D gene: .
V gene: TRBV23-1

CDR3 protein: CASRLGSLENEQFF
CDR3 DNA: TGTGCCAGCAGACTAGGTAGTTTGGAAAATGAGCAGTTCTTC
clone size: .
CDR3 length: 14
J gene: TRBJ2-1
D gene: .
V gene: TRBV6-6

CDR3 protein: CASSQFRERPYEQYF
CDR3 DNA: TGTGCCAGCAGCCAATTCCGGGAGAGGCCCTACGAGCAGTACTTC
clone size: .
CDR3 length: 15
J gene: TRBJ2-7
D gene: .
V gene: TRBV4-2

CDR3 protein: CASSNDPRETQYF
CDR3 DNA: TGTGCCAGCAGCAACGACCCGAGGGAGACCCAGTACTTC
clone size: .
CDR3 length: 13
J gene: TRBJ2-5
D gene: .
V gene: TRBV7-3

CDR3 protein: CASSLVGGGASYNEQFF
CDR3 DNA: TGTGCCAGCAGCTTAGTAGGCGGGGGGGCCTCCTACAATGAGCAGTTCTTC
clone size: .
CDR3 length: 17
J gene: TRBJ2-1
D gene: TRBD2
V gene: TRBV7-2

CDR3 protein: CASSLSGGSYEQYF
CDR3 DNA: TGTGCCAGCAGTTTATCTGGCGGCTCCTACGAGCAGTACTTC
clone size: .
CDR3 length: 14
J gene: TRBJ2-7
D gene: .
V gene: TRBV27

CDR3 protein: CASKLGQGGGGEQYF
CDR3 DNA: TGTGCCAGCAAACTCGGACAGGGTGGGGGCGGCGAGCAGTACTTC
clone size: .
CDR3 length: 15
J gene: TRBJ2-7
D gene: TRBD1
V gene: TRBV2

CDR3 protein: CASSQGRDEQFF
CDR3 DNA: TGTGCCAGCTCCCAGGGCAGGGATGAGCAGTTCTTC
clone size: .
CDR3 length: 12
J gene: TRBJ2-1
D gene: .
V gene: TRBV11-2

CDR3 protein: CASSKQLAPYEQYF
CDR3 DNA: TGTGCCAGCAGTAAACAATTAGCCCCCTACGAGCAGTACTTC
clone size: .
CDR3 length: 14
J gene: TRBJ2-7
D gene: .
V gene: TRBV6-5

CDR3 protein: CASSPGTGQETQYF
CDR3 DNA: TGTGCCAGCAGCCCTGGGACAGGCCAAGAGACCCAGTACTTC
clone size: .
CDR3 length: 14
J gene: TRBJ2-5
D gene: TRBD1
V gene: TRBV4-2

CDR3 protein: CASSYDGVSNQPQHF
CDR3 DNA: TGTGCCAGCAGTTACGACGGGGTTAGCAATCAGCCCCAGCATTTT
clone size: .
CDR3 length: 15
J gene: TRBJ1-5
D gene: .
V gene: TRBV6-5

CDR3 protein: CASSSLRQGRNQPQHF
CDR3 DNA: TGTGCCAGCAGTTCGTTACGACAGGGTCGCAATCAGCCCCAGCATTTT
clone size: .
CDR3 length: 16
J gene: TRBJ1-5
D gene: TRBD1
V gene: TRBV27